A selection of T cell receptor beta chains follows, all from one sample in a study of blood T cell repertoires in COVID-19. Data came from immunoSEQ multiplex PCR; TCRdb stores just in-frame clones and leaves some out. Among fewer than 200,000 clones listed, 83% were seen once. Sequenced: peripheral blood. These receptors were collected from a woman in her 70s with COVID-19, enrolled during active disease. Each CDR3 is given with its conserved first and last residue. D genes are given only for firm matches. Part of the rows lack a size; the others show once, few, many or a class for expanded clones.

v_gene: TRBV10-2; d_gene: -; abundance: once; j_gene: TRBJ1-5; len: 14; CDR3aa: CASSLDRSRRPQHF; CDR3nt: TGCGCCAGCAGTTTAGACAGAAGCAGACGGCCCCAGCATTTT
v_gene: TRBV9; d_gene: TRBD2; abundance: -; j_gene: TRBJ2-5; len: 19; CDR3aa: CASSQGRTSGRRSQETQYF; CDR3nt: TGTGCCAGCAGCCAAGGCCGGACTAGCGGGAGAAGAAGCCAAGAGACCCAGTACTTC
v_gene: TRBV7-9; d_gene: -; abundance: -; j_gene: TRBJ1-1; len: 14; CDR3aa: CASSLGRGYTEAFF; CDR3nt: TGTGCCAGCAGCTTAGGAAGGGGATACACTGAAGCTTTCTTT
v_gene: TRBV11-3; d_gene: -; abundance: -; j_gene: TRBJ1-6; len: 13; CDR3aa: CASSLGGDSPLHF; CDR3nt: TGTGCCAGCAGCTTAGGGGGGGATTCACCCCTCCACTTT
v_gene: TRBV27; d_gene: TRBD1; abundance: once; j_gene: TRBJ2-7; len: 16; CDR3aa: CASSFLGTGVSYEQYF; CDR3nt: TGTGCCAGCAGTTTCCTCGGGACAGGGGTTTCCTACGAGCAGTACTTC
v_gene: TRBV5-1; d_gene: TRBD2; abundance: -; j_gene: TRBJ2-7; len: 14; CDR3aa: CASSIAAGESEQYF; CDR3nt: TGCGCCAGCAGCATTGCAGCGGGAGAATCCGAGCAGTACTTC
v_gene: TRBV9; d_gene: TRBD1; abundance: once; j_gene: TRBJ2-3; len: 15; CDR3aa: CASSPRTGGTDTQYF; CDR3nt: TGTGCCAGCAGTCCTAGGACAGGGGGGACAGATACGCAGTATTTT
v_gene: TRBV20-1; d_gene: -; abundance: -; j_gene: TRBJ1-1; len: 15; CDR3aa: CSASRGGPQNTEAFF; CDR3nt: TGCAGTGCTAGTAGAGGGGGACCTCAGAACACTGAAGCTTTCTTT
v_gene: TRBV5-1; d_gene: -; abundance: -; j_gene: TRBJ1-4; len: 15; CDR3aa: CASNAGGATNEKLFF; CDR3nt: TGCGCCAGCAATGCCGGCGGGGCGACTAATGAAAAACTGTTTTTT
v_gene: TRBV5-8; d_gene: TRBD1; abundance: -; j_gene: TRBJ2-2; len: 15; CDR3aa: CASSLGQGATGELFF; CDR3nt: TGTGCCAGCAGCTTGGGGCAGGGGGCCACCGGGGAGCTGTTTTTT
v_gene: TRBV7-2; d_gene: TRBD1; abundance: -; j_gene: TRBJ2-6; len: 16; CDR3aa: CASSAQGAGGANVLTF; CDR3nt: TGTGCCAGCAGCGCACAGGGGGCAGGTGGGGCCAACGTCCTGACTTTC
v_gene: TRBV28; d_gene: -; abundance: once; j_gene: TRBJ1-2; len: 14; CDR3aa: CASSLPRPRDGYTF; CDR3nt: TGTGCCAGCAGTTTGCCCCGTCCTCGGGATGGCTACACCTTC
v_gene: TRBV6-2/TRBV6-3; d_gene: TRBD2; abundance: -; j_gene: TRBJ2-7; len: 17; CDR3aa: CASSILLRAGAPYEQYF; CDR3nt: TGTGCCAGCAGCATTCTACTTCGGGCGGGAGCTCCTTACGAGCAGTACTTC
v_gene: TRBV7-8; d_gene: TRBD1; abundance: -; j_gene: TRBJ2-2; len: 16; CDR3aa: CASSSQGQGNTGELFF; CDR3nt: TGTGCCAGCAGTAGCCAAGGACAGGGTAACACCGGGGAGCTGTTTTTT
v_gene: TRBV7-8; d_gene: -; abundance: few; j_gene: TRBJ2-3; len: 14; CDR3aa: CASTHRRETDTQYF; CDR3nt: TGTGCCAGCACCCACCGACGGGAGACAGATACGCAGTATTTT
v_gene: TRBV28; d_gene: -; abundance: -; j_gene: TRBJ1-3; len: 13; CDR3aa: CASSPPGVNTIYF; CDR3nt: TGTGCCAGCAGCCCCCCCGGGGTGAACACCATATATTTT
v_gene: TRBV20-1; d_gene: TRBD2; abundance: -; j_gene: TRBJ2-7; len: 13; CDR3aa: CSASSGSPSEQYF; CDR3nt: TGCAGTGCTAGTAGCGGGAGCCCCTCCGAGCAGTACTTC
v_gene: TRBV10-3; d_gene: -; abundance: -; j_gene: TRBJ2-2; len: 14; CDR3aa: CATNGQLITGELFF; CDR3nt: TGTGCCACGAACGGACAGCTTATAACCGGGGAGCTGTTTTTT
v_gene: TRBV27; d_gene: TRBD2; abundance: -; j_gene: TRBJ2-1; len: 17; CDR3aa: CASSLNLAGNSYNEQFF; CDR3nt: TGTGCCAGCAGTTTAAATTTAGCGGGGAACTCCTACAATGAGCAGTTCTTC
v_gene: TRBV14; d_gene: TRBD1; abundance: -; j_gene: TRBJ1-1; len: 13; CDR3aa: CASARGVYSEAFF; CDR3nt: TGTGCCAGCGCCAGGGGGGTATACTCTGAAGCTTTCTTT
v_gene: TRBV27; d_gene: -; abundance: -; j_gene: TRBJ2-1; len: 14; CDR3aa: CASSREYPYNEQFF; CDR3nt: TGTGCCAGCAGCCGGGAGTACCCCTACAATGAGCAGTTCTTC
v_gene: TRBV18; d_gene: -; abundance: -; j_gene: TRBJ1-2; len: 14; CDR3aa: CASSPTGSNYGYTF; CDR3nt: TGTGCCAGCTCACCAACGGGATCTAACTATGGCTACACCTTC
v_gene: TRBV3-1/TRBV3-2; d_gene: -; abundance: -; j_gene: TRBJ2-7; len: 13; CDR3aa: CASSQGPGYEQYF; CDR3nt: TGTGCCAGCAGTCAAGGGCCAGGATACGAGCAGTACTTC
v_gene: TRBV5-4; d_gene: TRBD2; abundance: -; j_gene: TRBJ2-1; len: 16; CDR3aa: CASSWMTSVRSNEQFF; CDR3nt: TGTGCCAGCAGCTGGATGACTAGCGTCCGATCCAATGAGCAGTTCTTC
v_gene: TRBV9; d_gene: TRBD2; abundance: -; j_gene: TRBJ2-3; len: 18; CDR3aa: CASSALGTSVPSTDTQYF; CDR3nt: TGTGCCAGCAGCGCCCTCGGGACTAGCGTCCCTAGCACAGATACGCAGTATTTT
v_gene: TRBV19; d_gene: -; abundance: -; j_gene: TRBJ1-1; len: 13; CDR3aa: CASKGVEDTEAFF; CDR3nt: TGTGCCAGTAAGGGCGTGGAGGACACTGAAGCTTTCTTT
v_gene: TRBV9; d_gene: -; abundance: -; j_gene: TRBJ2-4; len: 19; CDR3aa: CASSVATRMKLVAKNIQYF; CDR3nt: TGTGCCAGCAGCGTAGCTACGAGGATGAAGCTGGTAGCCAAAAACATTCAGTACTTC
v_gene: TRBV30; d_gene: -; abundance: -; j_gene: TRBJ2-3; len: 15; CDR3aa: CAWSGRGGVTDTQYF; CDR3nt: TGTGCCTGGAGTGGGAGAGGGGGGGTCACAGATACGCAGTATTTT
v_gene: TRBV6-6; d_gene: TRBD1; abundance: -; j_gene: TRBJ2-2; len: 15; CDR3aa: CASKITGGRAGELFF; CDR3nt: TGTGCCAGCAAGATTACAGGGGGCCGGGCCGGGGAGCTGTTTTTT
v_gene: TRBV18; d_gene: TRBD1; abundance: -; j_gene: TRBJ1-3; len: 18; CDR3aa: CASSPTGASTFSGNTIYF; CDR3nt: TGTGCCAGCTCACCAACAGGGGCTTCAACTTTCTCTGGAAACACCATATATTTT
v_gene: TRBV7-2; d_gene: TRBD1; abundance: -; j_gene: TRBJ2-5; len: 17; CDR3aa: CASSLSPGTGTQETQYF; CDR3nt: TGTGCCAGCAGCTTGTCCCCCGGGACAGGGACCCAAGAGACCCAGTACTTC
v_gene: TRBV10-2; d_gene: TRBD2; abundance: -; j_gene: TRBJ2-3; len: 15; CDR3aa: CASRSDGRSTDTQYF; CDR3nt: TGCGCCAGCAGGTCTGACGGGAGGAGCACAGATACGCAGTATTTT
v_gene: TRBV29-1; d_gene: TRBD2; abundance: -; j_gene: TRBJ2-2; len: 16; CDR3aa: CSVEGGRAVNTGELFF; CDR3nt: TGCAGCGTTGAAGGCGGGAGGGCCGTCAACACCGGGGAGCTGTTTTTT
v_gene: TRBV7-3; d_gene: TRBD2; abundance: -; j_gene: TRBJ2-3; len: 17; CDR3aa: CASSLQPGGTLADTQYF; CDR3nt: TGTGCCAGCAGCTTACAGCCGGGAGGAACTTTGGCAGATACGCAGTATTTT
v_gene: TRBV19; d_gene: TRBD1; abundance: -; j_gene: TRBJ2-5; len: 14; CDR3aa: CASSITGGRETQYF; CDR3nt: TGTGCCAGTAGTATTACAGGGGGCCGCGAGACCCAGTACTTC
v_gene: TRBV11-3; d_gene: TRBD1; abundance: once; j_gene: TRBJ2-1; len: 16; CDR3aa: CASSSRTGNSYNEQFF; CDR3nt: TGTGCCAGCAGCTCACGGACAGGCAACTCCTACAATGAGCAGTTCTTC
v_gene: TRBV15; d_gene: -; abundance: once; j_gene: TRBJ1-4; len: 14; CDR3aa: CATSRVGGNEKLFF; CDR3nt: TGTGCCACCAGCAGAGTAGGCGGCAATGAAAAACTGTTTTTT
v_gene: TRBV5-4; d_gene: TRBD2; abundance: -; j_gene: TRBJ2-3; len: 15; CDR3aa: CASSLSGGDTDTQYF; CDR3nt: TGTGCCAGCAGCTTGTCTGGGGGGGACACAGATACGCAGTATTTT
v_gene: TRBV3-1/TRBV3-2; d_gene: -; abundance: -; j_gene: TRBJ1-2; len: 12; CDR3aa: CASSQSFYGYTF; CDR3nt: TGTGCCAGTTCACAGAGCTTCTATGGCTACACCTTC
v_gene: TRBV25-1; d_gene: -; abundance: -; j_gene: TRBJ1-3; len: 15; CDR3aa: CASSGQSNSGNTIYF; CDR3nt: TGTGCCAGCAGTGGACAGTCTAACTCTGGAAACACCATATATTTT
v_gene: TRBV10-1; d_gene: TRBD1; abundance: few; j_gene: TRBJ1-3; len: 16; CDR3aa: CASSPGTGTAGNTIYF; CDR3nt: TGCGCCAGCAGCCCCGGGACAGGGACCGCTGGAAACACCATATATTTT
v_gene: TRBV7-2; d_gene: -; abundance: -; j_gene: TRBJ2-2; len: 15; CDR3aa: CASSLTGANAGELFF; CDR3nt: TGTGCCAGCAGCTTAACGGGAGCTAATGCCGGGGAGCTGTTTTTT
v_gene: TRBV6-5; d_gene: TRBD1; abundance: -; j_gene: TRBJ1-6; len: 14; CDR3aa: CASRYNRGYSPLHF; CDR3nt: TGTGCCAGCAGGTACAACAGGGGGTACTCACCCCTCCACTTT
v_gene: TRBV6-6; d_gene: -; abundance: -; j_gene: TRBJ1-6; len: 14; CDR3aa: CASSYSTRESPLHF; CDR3nt: TGTGCCAGCAGTTACTCGACGCGGGAATCACCCCTCCACTTT
v_gene: TRBV5-1; d_gene: TRBD2; abundance: few; j_gene: TRBJ2-1; len: 18; CDR3aa: CASSLTGTSGGLYNEQFF; CDR3nt: TGCGCCAGCAGCTTGACCGGGACTAGCGGGGGTTTATACAATGAGCAGTTCTTC
v_gene: TRBV7-9; d_gene: -; abundance: -; j_gene: TRBJ2-7; len: 13; CDR3aa: CASSLGGGYEQYF; CDR3nt: TGTGCCAGCAGCTTAGGGGGCGGCTACGAGCAGTACTTC
v_gene: TRBV7-2; d_gene: -; abundance: once; j_gene: TRBJ2-7; len: 15; CDR3aa: CASSLGTTVPYEQYF; CDR3nt: TGTGCCAGCAGCTTAGGGACAACGGTACCCTACGAGCAGTACTTC
v_gene: TRBV27; d_gene: -; abundance: -; j_gene: TRBJ2-7; len: 15; CDR3aa: CASSFRGSSSYEQYF; CDR3nt: TGTGCCAGCAGTTTTAGGGGCAGCTCATCCTACGAGCAGTACTTC
v_gene: TRBV5-1; d_gene: TRBD2; abundance: -; j_gene: TRBJ2-7; len: 15; CDR3aa: CASSLDGTTSYEQYF; CDR3nt: TGCGCCAGCAGCTTGGACGGGACTACGTCTTACGAGCAGTACTTC
v_gene: TRBV3-1/TRBV3-2; d_gene: TRBD2; abundance: -; j_gene: TRBJ2-2; len: 18; CDR3aa: CASSQYLPGLAGGPELFF; CDR3nt: TGTGCCAGCAGCCAATATCTACCGGGACTAGCGGGAGGGCCGGAGCTGTTTTTT
v_gene: TRBV7-2; d_gene: -; abundance: once; j_gene: TRBJ2-6; len: 15; CDR3aa: CASSSGFSGANVLTF; CDR3nt: TGTGCCAGCAGCTCAGGGTTTTCGGGGGCCAACGTCCTGACTTTC
v_gene: TRBV9; d_gene: TRBD2; abundance: -; j_gene: TRBJ2-7; len: 15; CDR3aa: CASSVMDSGTHEQYF; CDR3nt: TGTGCCAGCAGCGTAATGGATAGCGGGACTCACGAGCAGTACTTC
v_gene: TRBV15; d_gene: TRBD2; abundance: -; j_gene: TRBJ2-3; len: 15; CDR3aa: CATRGLGLASDTQYF; CDR3nt: TGTGCCACCAGGGGTCTGGGACTAGCGTCAGATACGCAGTATTTT
v_gene: TRBV4-1; d_gene: TRBD2; abundance: -; j_gene: TRBJ2-1; len: 15; CDR3aa: CASSRGLAGNNEQFF; CDR3nt: TGCGCCAGCAGCCGAGGACTAGCGGGGAACAATGAGCAGTTCTTC
v_gene: TRBV2; d_gene: -; abundance: once; j_gene: TRBJ1-1; len: 14; CDR3aa: CASNRDGVLTEAFF; CDR3nt: TGTGCCAGCAACCGAGACGGGGTGCTCACTGAAGCTTTCTTT
v_gene: TRBV7-2; d_gene: -; abundance: -; j_gene: TRBJ2-5; len: 14; CDR3aa: CASSEQAISETQYF; CDR3nt: TGTGCCAGCAGCGAACAGGCGATTAGTGAGACCCAGTACTTC
v_gene: TRBV29-1; d_gene: -; abundance: -; j_gene: TRBJ1-4; len: 11; CDR3aa: CSVIGGEKLFF; CDR3nt: TGCAGCGTTATAGGAGGGGAAAAACTGTTTTTT